This section outlines one T cell receptor beta chain sequence together with its context. Its specificity is not known. The germline V gene encodes CDR1 SGHTA and CDR2 FQGNSA. This CDR3 spans 12 amino acids. TCRdb reprocessed the 5' RACE reads and reports one entry per CDR3 protein, with no DNA. The specimen's table records 200,000 to 250,000 distinct CDR3 sequences. This specimen comes from a study of monozygotic twins with inflammatory bowel disease. Whole-study findings and limits: IBD patients shared fewer clonotypes with other individuals than healthy twins, especially patients with disease activity signs. Telling different T cell subtypes apart from each other was not possible.

Blood samples measuring around 2.6 ml were taken per donor. The sequenced sample consisted of blood. The receptor comes from a human donor with ulcerative colitis or Crohn's disease, or a healthy co-twin of an affected twin (not recorded which). The chain carries TRBV7-2 and TRBJ2-3. The CDR3 sequence is CASTLAGDTHYF.